This entry describes one T cell receptor beta chain. Its antigen specificity is not known. Per-base quality was not reported, and no clone a single base away is much larger than it. V is reduced by 5 bases and J by 2 bases, leaving a spacing of 10 bases between them. The CDR3, cysteine through phenylalanine, is 14 amino acids long. Only the CDR3 part of the read is kept: 42 bases, read in frame from the first base. The germline V gene specifies SGHVS as CDR1 and FNYEAQ as CDR2. This specimen belongs to a study of technical replicates of blood from a few donors (dated by TCRdb to about 2017). The method was the immunoSEQ multiplex PCR assay. TCRdb re-hosts the immuneACCESS table, in-frame sequences only. Its copies lack some clones; in the studies checked, an unresolved V gene accounts for under half of them, and the cause for the rest is not known. The sample table holds 76,000 or so clones, of which 70% to 90% were seen once. 4.5% to 6% of the sample goes to the ten largest clones.

The sequence was collected from a human donor in good health. Some clones in this sample may be carry-over from other donors' samples. The sample comprised PBMCs. The rearrangement joined TRBV7-6 to TRBJ2-1; tentative D gene TRBD2, with 6 bases matching. The DNA sequence is given as TGTGCCAGCAGCCTTAGCGGCCCCTACAATGAGCAGTTCTTC. Translated, this is CASSLSGPYNEQFF. Extended through the reference TRBV7-6 and TRBJ2-1 proteins, this CDR3 yields the full variable domain: GAGVSQSPRYKVTKRGQDVALRCDPISGHVSLYWYRQALGQGPEFLTYFNYEAQQDKSGLPNDRFSAERPEGSISTLTIQRTEQRDSAMYRCASSLSGPYNEQFFGPGTRLTVL.